Below are 10 T cell receptor beta chains sequenced from a single sample in a study of regulatory T cells in long-lasting Graves disease. Building of the TCR beta libraries involved iRepertoire HTBI primers and Arm-PCR of CDR3 regions. TCRdb passed the multiplex PCR reads through MiXCR, listing each CDR3 protein once. The sample records hundreds of thousands of distinct CDR3 sequences, less than 15% being singletons. Time point reported: newly diagnosed GD, antithyroid drugs for less than 3 months. After RNA was extracted from PBMCs, the TCR library was made from it. These same data were also listed under a study on T cells in Graves' hyperthyroidism and ophthalmopathy.

The sequenced sample was peripheral blood mononuclear cells (PBMCs), obtained at new diagnosis, from a patient treated with antithyroid drugs. Source of these receptors: a man aged 25-45 years with Graves disease.

This clonotype was picked up a small number of times. At one of its ends the junction is not consistent with the germline gene, which may arise from a read error. This chain uses TRBV5-1 with TRBJ1-1; tentatively, D is TRBD1 (6 bases). The CDR3 has 12 residues. Germline values: CDR1 SGHRS, CDR2 YFSETQ. The CDR3: CASSLGGPEASF. Written as DNA, the CDR3 is TGCGCCAGCAGCTTGGGGGGGCCTGAAGCTTCCTTT.

This chain links TRBV29-1 with TRBJ2-1; TRBD2 aligns across 7 bases. The ends lost 2 bases at V and 0 bases at J; junction bases unmatched: 1. Germline V lookup: CDR1 SQVTM, CDR2 ANQGSEA. This CDR3 contains 14 residues. Here the CDR3 DNA reads TGCAGCGTTGAAACTAGCGTCTCCTACAATGAGCAGTTCTTC. Its protein product is CSVETSVSYNEQFF.

Many counts were recorded for this clonotype. The chain carries TRBV6-1 and TRBJ2-7; TRBD1 matches 9 bases. Germline trimming cut 8 bases from V and 3 bases from J; bases unmatched to any gene: 5. The CDR3 covers 13 residues. Per germline, CDR1 MNHNS and CDR2 SASEGT. For the CDR3, the DNA is TGTGCCAGCCGGGGACAGGGAAACTACGAGCAGTACTTC. Its translation: CASRGQGNYEQYF.

This clonotype has ten or more counts. The chain couples TRBV24-1 to TRBJ1-1; D gene uncertain. Germline CDR1 KGHDR, CDR2 SFDVKD. The CDR3 sequence is 14 residues long. V was clipped by 4 bases and J by 4 bases, with 12 bases between them. The CDR3: CATSESLGGTEAFF. CDR3 in DNA: TGTGCCACCAGTGAGTCTTTAGGTGGCACTGAAGCTTTCTTT.

The chain uses TRBV7-9 and TRBJ2-1; D ambiguous. The CDR3 contains 11 residues. CDR1 and CDR2 (germline): SEHNR, FQNEAQ (reference sequence). V was trimmed by 7 bases and J by 7 bases, leaving 8 bases between them. CDR3 loop: CASNGPNEQFF. CDR3 nucleotide sequence: TGTGCCAGCAACGGGCCGAATGAGCAGTTCTTC. The whole variable domain, remainder taken from reference TRBV7-9 and TRBJ2-1, is DTGVSQNPRHKITKRGQNVTFRCDPISEHNRLYWYRQTLGQGPEFLTYFQNEAQLEKSRLLSDRFSAERPKGSFSTLEIQRTEQGDSAMYLCASNGPNEQFFGPGTRLTVL.

For this clonotype: This sequence is one base from a far larger clone and is likely a read error. The chain has TRBV7-2 and TRBJ2-1; D not certain. Per germline, CDR1 SGHTA and CDR2 FQGNSA. CDR3 size: 13 residues. The CDR3, as DNA: TGTGGCAGCAGCTTTCGAGGTTGGGATGAGCAGTTCTTC. Protein product: CGSSFRGWDEQFF.

This clonotype showed up many times. The chain links TRBV7-8 to TRBJ2-7; 9 bases align to TRBD2. Trimming cost V 4 bases and J 3 bases; bases outside gene matches: 10. Germline CDR1 reads SGHVS; CDR2 reads FQNEAQ. The CDR3 covers 16 residues. The CDR3 DNA is TGTGCCAGCAGCTCCGACCGGACTAGCGTCTTCTACGAGCAGTACTTC. This translates into CASSSDRTSVFYEQYF. Looking up the rest from reference TRBV7-8 and TRBJ2-7 gives the full variable domain: GAGVSQSPRYKVAKRGQDVALRCDPISGHVSLFWYQQALGQGPEFLTYFQNEAQLDKSGLPSDRFFAERPEGSVSTLKIQRTQQEDSAVYLCASSSDRTSVFYEQYFGPGTRLTVT.

This clonotype was counted at least ten times. The genes are TRBV11-2 and TRBJ2-1; TRBD2 matches 13 bases. CDR3 size: 15 residues. In germline, CDR1 is SGHAT, CDR2 FQNNGV. Germline trimming cut 3 bases from V and 9 bases from J; bases unmatched to any gene: 5. CDR3 region: CASSFRTSGRGEQFF. The DNA for the CDR3 is TGTGCCAGCAGCTTCCGGACTAGCGGGAGAGGTGAGCAGTTCTTC.

Only a few counts were recorded for this clonotype. One end of the junction does not line up with germline, which may come from a read error. The chain carries TRBV29-1 and TRBJ2-2; the D gene is possibly TRBD2 (5 bases). This CDR3 is built from 15 residues. Germline values: CDR1 SQVTM, CDR2 ANQGSEA. The CDR3 spells CSVRYGTHRTGELLF. CDR3 DNA: TGCAGCGTTCGCTATGGCACACACCGGACCGGGGAGCTGCTTTTT.

V is TRBV27 and J is TRBJ1-1, with D unclear. The V gene lost 6 bases and the J gene lost 1 base, with 12 bases spanning the gap. Looked up from germline, CDR1 is MNHEY and CDR2 is SMNVEV (reference sequence). The CDR3 has 14 residues. The CDR3 is CASRLWTGNTEAFF. Here the CDR3 DNA reads TGTGCCAGCAGGCTATGGACGGGGAACACTGAAGCTTTCTTT.